Described below is a single T cell receptor beta chain sequence and its context. The antigen it recognizes is unknown. Within one base of it there is no much larger clone, and no base qualities were kept. Genomic DNA extracted from blood, in amounts of roughly 250-500 ng, served as the starting material for amplifying TRB repertoires. This sample was included in a study of T and B cells in COVID-19 patients (TCRdb year 2020). A note on the overall study: In this study, adaptive immunity was profiled in COVID-19 patients who either had active infection or had recovered, using TRB and IGH repertoire sequencing of peripheral blood. A recovered cohort was made up of 19 patients contributing under 25 samples, mostly after mild to moderate COVID-19 managed as outpatients. The recovered cohort had a median age of about 34 years, compared with approximately 67 years in the active-infection cohort. In the active-infection cohort, most of the roughly 20 patients were critically ill and required mechanical ventilation or ECMO. Of the 20 to 25 patients in the active-infection cohort, some 17 had comorbidities associated with unfavorable COVID-19 outcome. Over 7.5 million TCR sequences were analysed in a TCR and BCR sequence repository that covered about 40 patients and about 69 time points. A couple of patients were included in both the recovered and active cohorts because samples were available from active disease and after recovery. For the repertoire analyses, the comparison was an age-matched reference group of about 36 healthy donors who were negative for COVID-19 antibodies. As many as 9 follow-up blood samples were collected from each patient, and in some individuals these samples spanned different disease stages. Broader findings and caveats from the paper: Specific T cell subsets (CD4+/Treg/CD8+) and sorted SARS-CoV-2-responsive or tetramer+ T cells had not yet been sequenced, with those experiments still ongoing. The cohort was considered too small for HLA contributions to COVID-19 susceptibility or severity to be assessed. Strongly skewed TRBV/TRBJ gene usage was reported in patients with COVID-19. In active COVID-19, TRB repertoires were highly clonal, while at recovery, diversity and richness increased above the levels seen in healthy donors. The reported TCR clusters were stated to require prospective validation before clinical use. A total of roughly 2,300 TCR clusters were exclusive to the recovered cohort, and 25 to 40 of those clusters were low-pGen clusters. Few blood samples were available from mildly ill patients while symptoms were present, and early samples from severe cases were likewise scarce.

Data came from an Illumina MiSeq. Multiplex PCR with BIOMED2 TRB-A/B primer pools was used to amplify the TRB rearrangements. Illumina-compatible adapters and 7-nucleotide sample barcodes were added to the amplicons in two consecutive PCRs. Phusion HS II polymerase was used for all library PCRs. The amplicons were purified from gel with the NucleoSpin Gel and PCR Clean-up kit, measured on Qubit, and then pooled at 3.5 to 4 nM. Before Illumina next-generation sequencing, the quality of the amplicon pool was assessed on an Agilent 2100 Bioanalyzer. Per the source publication's procedure: Annotation of TRB rearrangements was performed with MiXCR 3.0.8 using the default MiXCR reference library. Sequences with fewer than 2 reads and non-productive reads were filtered out, and every unique CDR3 nucleotide sequence was treated as a single clone. Clonality, diversity, richness and V-J gene usage were calculated in R 3.5.1. GLIPH2 was used for TCR clustering by CDR3 similarity, and generation probabilities were calculated by OLGA. GLIPH2 clusters were kept only when the clusters contained at least four unique TCR clonotypes present in at least three individuals. TCRdb applied fastp at Q25 and MiXCR to the public reads, then kept only in-frame beta chains. Rows with one shared CDR3 protein collapse into an entry with the most common genes and DNA. TCRdb assigned the V and J calls; the authors' analysis was not used. This sample lists around 10,000 distinct CDR3 sequences; over 35% were detected once. In total, the top ten clones hold approximately 50% of the sample.

The cysteine opens and the phenylalanine closes a CDR3 of 14 amino acids. Kept here is only the CDR3 DNA, which spans 42 bases and is read in frame from base 1. The V and J ends are trimmed by 3 bases and 1 base, leaving 7 bases between them. CDR1 MNHEY and CDR2 SVGEGT were looked up in the germline V gene. Sequences were obtained from blood. The chain is made from TRBV6-2 or TRBV6-3 and TRBJ1-5; the D gene is unclear. The clonotype originates from a human donor with active COVID-19. The CDR3: CASSYGRSNQPQHF. Read as DNA, the sequence is TGTGCCAGCAGTTATGGGCGGAGCAATCAGCCCCAGCATTTT.